The rows below give T cell receptor beta chains drawn from one sample of a study of blood T cell repertoires in COVID-19. Only in-frame clones appear in the TCRdb table, and some are missing; sequencing was by immunoSEQ multiplex PCR. Of 450,000 to 500,000 clones in the sample, less than 90% were seen once. The sequenced sample was PBMCs or T cells enriched from blood (not recorded which). The receptors derive from a woman aged 55-70 years who had recovered from COVID-19. The CDR3 runs from the conserved cysteine through the conserved F or W.

j_call,v_call,cdr3_length,cdr3_aa
TRBJ1-6,TRBV6-5,14,CASSSRTENSPLHF
TRBJ1-1,TRBV5-1,16,CASSLRTQGLDTEAFF
TRBJ2-3,TRBV3-1/TRBV3-2,14,CASSQGRAGGPQYF
TRBJ2-3,TRBV4-1,13,CASSQDWGGRQYF
TRBJ1-4,TRBV5-4,13,CASSADRVGELFF
TRBJ2-3,TRBV10-3,12,CANSQGPDTQYF
TRBJ1-4,TRBV2,12,CASGGALEKLFF
TRBJ1-2,TRBV12-5,13,CASGLLANYGYTF
TRBJ2-2,TRBV5-1,15,CASSGTGLNTGELFF
TRBJ1-6,TRBV5-6,17,CASSFVSMGASNSPLHF
TRBJ2-2,TRBV9,14,CASSVLGTTGELFF
TRBJ2-1,TRBV10-3,16,CAISESKKAGGNEQFF
TRBJ2-1,TRBV12-3/TRBV12-4,12,CASSYLVDEQFF
TRBJ2-7,TRBV6-5,15,CASTMSGGPSYEQYF
TRBJ2-1,TRBV15,14,CATETGTGGNEQFF
TRBJ2-1,TRBV12-5,15,CASGLSGGASNEQFF
TRBJ1-4,TRBV7-9,15,CASSLSGLAKEKLFF
TRBJ2-5,TRBV18,17,CASSPSQGEGHKGSQYF
TRBJ2-3,TRBV4-1,16,CASSQASLAGIDTQYF
TRBJ2-3,TRBV19,15,CASRRQDFSTDTQYF
TRBJ2-3,TRBV3-1/TRBV3-2,15,CASSPLRGGPDTQYF
TRBJ1-6,TRBV5-1,14,CASSTGQGRAPLHF
TRBJ2-7,TRBV7-7,18,CASSPNCGDGLWIYEQYF